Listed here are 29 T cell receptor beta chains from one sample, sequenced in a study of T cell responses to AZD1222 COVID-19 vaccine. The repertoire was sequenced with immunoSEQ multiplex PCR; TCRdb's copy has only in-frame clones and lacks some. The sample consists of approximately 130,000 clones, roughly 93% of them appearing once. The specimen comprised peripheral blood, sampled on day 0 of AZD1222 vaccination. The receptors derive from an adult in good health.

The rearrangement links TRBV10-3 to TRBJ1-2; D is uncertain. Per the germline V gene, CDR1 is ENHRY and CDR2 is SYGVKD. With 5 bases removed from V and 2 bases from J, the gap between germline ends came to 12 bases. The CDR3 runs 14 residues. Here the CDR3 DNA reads TGTGCCATCAGTACACAGCAGTCCAACTATGGCTACACCTTC. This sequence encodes CAISTQQSNYGYTF.

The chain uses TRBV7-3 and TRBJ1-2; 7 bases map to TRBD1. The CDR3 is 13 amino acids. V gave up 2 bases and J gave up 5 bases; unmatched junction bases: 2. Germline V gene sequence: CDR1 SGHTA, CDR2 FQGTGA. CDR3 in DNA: TGTGCCAGCAGCTTAGACAGGGAATATGGCTACACCTTC. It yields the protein CASSLDREYGYTF.

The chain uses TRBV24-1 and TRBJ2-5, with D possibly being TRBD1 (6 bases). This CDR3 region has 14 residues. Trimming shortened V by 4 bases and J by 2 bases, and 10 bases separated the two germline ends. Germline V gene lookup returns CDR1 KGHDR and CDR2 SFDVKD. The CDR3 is CATSDNRDQETQYF. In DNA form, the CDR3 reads TGTGCCACCAGTGACAACAGGGATCAAGAGACCCAGTACTTC.

The CDR3 protein is CASSSPMSSYEQYF. The CDR3 DNA follows: TGTGCCAGCAGTTCCCCGATGAGCTCCTACGAGCAGTACTTC. The chain is built from TRBV6-5 and TRBJ2-7; D remains unclear. The V end lost 4 bases, the J end lost 0 bases, and 10 bases lay between the germline ends. Germline CDR1 MNHEY, CDR2 SVGAGI. The CDR3 consists of 14 residues.

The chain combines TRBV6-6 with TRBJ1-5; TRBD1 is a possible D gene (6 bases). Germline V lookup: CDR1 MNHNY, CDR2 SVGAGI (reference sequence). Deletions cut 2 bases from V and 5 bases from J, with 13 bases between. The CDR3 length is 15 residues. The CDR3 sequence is CASSYGQGSYQPQHF. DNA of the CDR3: TGTGCCAGCAGTTACGGGCAGGGGTCGTATCAGCCCCAGCATTTT.

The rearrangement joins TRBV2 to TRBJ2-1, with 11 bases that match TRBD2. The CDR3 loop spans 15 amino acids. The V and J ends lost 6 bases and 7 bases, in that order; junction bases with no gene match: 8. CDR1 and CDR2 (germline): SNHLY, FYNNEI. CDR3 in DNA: TGTGCCAGCAGCGCGACTAGCGGGATTGGGAATGAGCAGTTCTTC. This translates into CASSATSGIGNEQFF.

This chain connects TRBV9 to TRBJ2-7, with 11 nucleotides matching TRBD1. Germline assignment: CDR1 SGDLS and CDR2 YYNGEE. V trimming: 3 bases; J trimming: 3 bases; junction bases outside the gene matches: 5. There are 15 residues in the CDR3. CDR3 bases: TGTGCCAGCAGCGGACGGACAGGGGGCCACTACGAGCAGTACTTC. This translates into CASSGRTGGHYEQYF.

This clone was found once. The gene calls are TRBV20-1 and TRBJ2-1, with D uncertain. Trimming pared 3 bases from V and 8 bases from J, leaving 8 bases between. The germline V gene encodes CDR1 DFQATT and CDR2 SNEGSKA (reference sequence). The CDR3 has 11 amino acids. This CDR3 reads CSASVGHEQFF. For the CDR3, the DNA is TGCAGTGCTAGCGTTGGGCATGAGCAGTTCTTC.

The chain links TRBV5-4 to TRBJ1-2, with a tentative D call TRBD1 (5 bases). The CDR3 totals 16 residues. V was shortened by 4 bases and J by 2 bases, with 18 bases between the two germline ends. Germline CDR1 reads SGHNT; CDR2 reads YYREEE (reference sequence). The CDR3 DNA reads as TGTGCCAGCAGCGAATCAGGGACGGGCGTGAACTATGGCTACACCTTC. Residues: CASSESGTGVNYGYTF.

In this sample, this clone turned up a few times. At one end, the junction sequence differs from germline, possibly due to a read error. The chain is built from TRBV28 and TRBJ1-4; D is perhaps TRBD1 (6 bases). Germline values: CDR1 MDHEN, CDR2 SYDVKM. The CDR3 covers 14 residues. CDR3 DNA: TGTGCCAGCAGATTATCAGGGGTGGATGAAAAACTGTTTTTT. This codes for CASRLSGVDEKLFF.

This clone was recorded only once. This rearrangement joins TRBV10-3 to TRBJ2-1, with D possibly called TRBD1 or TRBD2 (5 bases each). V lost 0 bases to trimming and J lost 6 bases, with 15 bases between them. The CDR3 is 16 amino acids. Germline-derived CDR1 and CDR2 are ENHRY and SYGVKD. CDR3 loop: CAISESAGKGGNEQFF. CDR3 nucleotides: TGTGCCATCAGTGAGTCGGCAGGGAAAGGAGGCAATGAGCAGTTCTTC.

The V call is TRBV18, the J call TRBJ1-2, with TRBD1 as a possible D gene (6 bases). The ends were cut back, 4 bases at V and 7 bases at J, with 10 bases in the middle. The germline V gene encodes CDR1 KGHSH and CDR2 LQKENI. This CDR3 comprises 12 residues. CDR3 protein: CASSQQGGGYTF. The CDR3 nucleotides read TGTGCCAGCTCACAACAGGGAGGTGGCTACACCTTC.

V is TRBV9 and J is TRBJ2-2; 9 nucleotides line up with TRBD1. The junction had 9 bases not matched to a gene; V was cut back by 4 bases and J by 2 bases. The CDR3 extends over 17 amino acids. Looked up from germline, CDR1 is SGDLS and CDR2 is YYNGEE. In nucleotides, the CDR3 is TGTGCCAGCAGCCCCCTAACAGGGGGCGCAAACACCGGGGAGCTGTTTTTT. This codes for CASSPLTGGANTGELFF. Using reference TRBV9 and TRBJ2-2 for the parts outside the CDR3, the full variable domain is DSGVTQTPKHLITATGQRVTLRCSPRSGDLSVYWYQQSLDQGLQFLIQYYNGEERAKGNILERFSAQQFPDLHSELNLSSLELGDSALYFCASSPLTGGANTGELFFGEGSRLTVL.

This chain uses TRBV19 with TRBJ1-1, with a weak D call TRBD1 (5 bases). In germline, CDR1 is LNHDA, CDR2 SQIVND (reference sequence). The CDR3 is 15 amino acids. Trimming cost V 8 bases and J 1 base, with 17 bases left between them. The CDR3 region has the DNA TGTGCCAGTGGGGGTCGGGGGAATAGGAACACTGAAGCTTTCTTT. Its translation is CASGGRGNRNTEAFF.

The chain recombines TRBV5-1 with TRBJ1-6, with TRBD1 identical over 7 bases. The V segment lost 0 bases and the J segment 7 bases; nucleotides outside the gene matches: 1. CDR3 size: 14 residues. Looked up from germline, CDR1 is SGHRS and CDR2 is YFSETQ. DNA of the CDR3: TGCGCCAGCAGCTTGGCAGGGGGAAATTCACCCCTCCACTTT. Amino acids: CASSLAGGNSPLHF.

The CDR3 DNA reads TGTGCCAGTAGTATAGGCGCTGGAAACACCATATATTTT. This gives the protein CASSIGAGNTIYF. The rearrangement uses TRBV19 and TRBJ1-3; D is undetermined. The germline V and J ends were trimmed by 1 base and 2 bases, with 3 bases remaining between them. Germline assignment: CDR1 LNHDA and CDR2 SQIVND (reference sequence). The CDR3 length is 13 residues. The complete variable domain, with remaining parts taken from reference TRBV19 and TRBJ1-3, reads DGGITQSPKYLFRKEGQNVTLSCEQNLNHDAMYWYRQDPGQGLRLIYYSQIVNDFQKGDIAEGYSVSREKKESFPLTVTSAQKNPTAFYLCASSIGAGNTIYFGEGSWLTVV.

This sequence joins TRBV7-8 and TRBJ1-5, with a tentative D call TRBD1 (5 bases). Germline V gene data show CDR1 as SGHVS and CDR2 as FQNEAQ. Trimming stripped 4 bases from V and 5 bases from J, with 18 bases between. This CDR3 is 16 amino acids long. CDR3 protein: CASSSTPGPVDQPQHF. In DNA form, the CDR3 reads TGTGCCAGCAGCTCAACCCCGGGGCCTGTGGATCAGCCCCAGCATTTT.

The CDR3 DNA is TGTGCCAGTAGTTCGGGGGAAGGACTGAACACTGAAGCTTTCTTT. It codes for CASSSGEGLNTEAFF. The chain is built from TRBV19 and TRBJ1-1; perhaps TRBD1 as D (5 bases). CDR1 is LNHDA and CDR2 is SQIVND in the germline V gene (reference sequence). This CDR3 is built from 15 residues. V shed 5 bases and J shed 0 bases, with 13 bases lying between them.

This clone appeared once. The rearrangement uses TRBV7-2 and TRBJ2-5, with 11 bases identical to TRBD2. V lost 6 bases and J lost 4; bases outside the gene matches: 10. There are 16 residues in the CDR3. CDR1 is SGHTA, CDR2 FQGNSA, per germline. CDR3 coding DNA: TGTGCCAGCAGTCTCAGACTAGCGGGGACCAGAGAGACCCAGTACTTC. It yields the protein CASSLRLAGTRETQYF.

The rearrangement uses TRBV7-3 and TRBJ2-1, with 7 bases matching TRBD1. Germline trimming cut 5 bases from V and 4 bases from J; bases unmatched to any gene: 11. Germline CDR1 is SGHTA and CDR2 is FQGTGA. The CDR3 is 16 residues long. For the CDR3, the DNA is TGTGCCAGCAGCGTCCGAAGGGGGCAAGGGTACAATGAGCAGTTCTTC. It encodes CASSVRRGQGYNEQFF.

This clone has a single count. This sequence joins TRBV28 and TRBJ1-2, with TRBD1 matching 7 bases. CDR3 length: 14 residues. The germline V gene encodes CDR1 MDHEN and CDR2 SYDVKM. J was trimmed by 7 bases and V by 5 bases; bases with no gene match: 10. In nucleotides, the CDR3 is TGTGCCAGCAGTGAACAGGGGCCTCGTTTTGGCTACACCTTC. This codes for CASSEQGPRFGYTF.

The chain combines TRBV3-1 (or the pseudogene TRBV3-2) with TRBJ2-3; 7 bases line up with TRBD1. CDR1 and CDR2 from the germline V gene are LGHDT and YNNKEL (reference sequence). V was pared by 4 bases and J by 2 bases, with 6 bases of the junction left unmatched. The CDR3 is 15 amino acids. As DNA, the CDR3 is TGTGCCAGCAGCCGTCGGGACAGCCTCACAGATACGCAGTATTTT. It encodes CASSRRDSLTDTQYF.

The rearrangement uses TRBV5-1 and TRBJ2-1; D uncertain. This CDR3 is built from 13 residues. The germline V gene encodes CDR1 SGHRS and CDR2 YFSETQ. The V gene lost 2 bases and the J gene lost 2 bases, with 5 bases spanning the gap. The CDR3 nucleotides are TGCGCCAGCAGCTTTCGGACCTACAATGAGCAGTTCTTC. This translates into CASSFRTYNEQFF.

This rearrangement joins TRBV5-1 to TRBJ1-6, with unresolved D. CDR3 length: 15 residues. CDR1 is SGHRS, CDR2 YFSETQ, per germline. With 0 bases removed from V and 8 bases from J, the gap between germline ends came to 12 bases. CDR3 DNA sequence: TGCGCCAGCAGCTTGGACGTGCCGCCGGATTCACCCCTCCACTTT. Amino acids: CASSLDVPPDSPLHF.

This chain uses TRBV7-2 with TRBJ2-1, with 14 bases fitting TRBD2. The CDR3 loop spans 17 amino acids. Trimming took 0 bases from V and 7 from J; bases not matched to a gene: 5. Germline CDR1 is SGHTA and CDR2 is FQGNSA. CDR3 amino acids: CASSLARGLAGANEQFF. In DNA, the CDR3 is TGTGCCAGCAGCTTAGCGAGGGGACTAGCGGGAGCTAATGAGCAGTTCTTC.

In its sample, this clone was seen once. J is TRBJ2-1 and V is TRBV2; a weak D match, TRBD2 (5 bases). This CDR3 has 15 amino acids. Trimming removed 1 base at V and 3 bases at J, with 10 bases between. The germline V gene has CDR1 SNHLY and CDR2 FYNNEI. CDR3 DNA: TGTGCCAGCAGTGAAGAGAGGACTCGCTACAATGAGCAGTTCTTC. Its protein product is CASSEERTRYNEQFF. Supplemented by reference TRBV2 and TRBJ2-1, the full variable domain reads EPEVTQTPSHQVTQMGQEVILRCVPISNHLYFYWYRQILGQKVEFLVSFYNNEISEKSEIFDDQFSVERPDGSNFTLKIRSTKLEDSAMYFCASSEERTRYNEQFFGPGTRLTVL.

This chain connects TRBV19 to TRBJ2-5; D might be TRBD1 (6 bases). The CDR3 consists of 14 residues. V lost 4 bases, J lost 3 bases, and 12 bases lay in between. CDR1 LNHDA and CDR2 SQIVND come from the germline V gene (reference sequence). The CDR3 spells CASSNGGIEETQYF. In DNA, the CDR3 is TGTGCCAGTAGTAATGGGGGCATAGAAGAGACCCAGTACTTC. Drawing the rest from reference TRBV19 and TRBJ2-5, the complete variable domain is DGGITQSPKYLFRKEGQNVTLSCEQNLNHDAMYWYRQDPGQGLRLIYYSQIVNDFQKGDIAEGYSVSREKKESFPLTVTSAQKNPTAFYLCASSNGGIEETQYFGPGTRLLVL.

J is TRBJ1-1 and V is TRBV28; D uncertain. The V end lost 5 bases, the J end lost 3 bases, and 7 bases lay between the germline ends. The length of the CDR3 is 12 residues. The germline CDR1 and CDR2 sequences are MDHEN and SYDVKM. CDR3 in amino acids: CASSRRDTEAFF. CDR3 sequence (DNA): TGTGCCAGCAGTAGGAGGGACACTGAAGCTTTCTTT.

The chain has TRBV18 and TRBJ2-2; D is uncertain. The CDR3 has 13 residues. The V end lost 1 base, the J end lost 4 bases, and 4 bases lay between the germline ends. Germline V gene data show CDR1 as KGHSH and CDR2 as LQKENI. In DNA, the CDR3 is TGTGCCAGCTCACCACAGGGCACCGGGGAGCTGTTTTTT. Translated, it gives CASSPQGTGELFF.